The 2 T cell receptor beta chains below all came from one sample that was sequenced in a study of cytomegalovirus exposure and HLA in healthy donors. The PCR was carried out with 60 Vbeta primers and 13 Jbeta primers. The protocol was immunoSEQ multiplex PCR, while the TCRdb copy is restricted to in-frame clones and leaves out a portion. In the table there are roughly 230,000 clones, roughly 91% of which are singletons. Sequenced sample: PBMCs. Receptor source: a girl aged 2 to 10 in good health and CMV-seronegative.

The chain couples TRBV30 to TRBJ2-1; D call uncertain. The CDR3 loop spans 13 amino acids. In germline, CDR1 is GTSNPN, CDR2 SVGIG (reference sequence). Trimming stripped 2 bases from V and 8 bases from J, with 13 bases between. The CDR3 region has the DNA TGTGCCTGGAGTACTACCCTGGGTTATGAGCAGTTCTTC. This codes for CAWSTTLGYEQFF.

The chain joins TRBV19 to TRBJ1-2; D might be TRBD1 (5 bases). Trimming pared 2 bases from V and 2 bases from J, leaving 15 bases between. This CDR3 region has 16 residues. Germline V gene data show CDR1 as LNHDA and CDR2 as SQIVND (reference sequence). The CDR3 region is CASSIWSWAGNYGYTF. CDR3 DNA: TGTGCCAGTAGTATATGGTCATGGGCAGGGAACTATGGCTACACCTTC.